This entry describes one TCR beta chain. What it recognizes is unknown. The data derive from a study of cytomegalovirus exposure and HLA in healthy donors. The CDR3 has 17 residues. Trimming took off 5 bases at V and 0 bases at J, with 14 bases between the two ends. Germline loops: CDR1 SGHAT, CDR2 FQNNGV. Study-level findings and limits: Data from an earlier analysis indicated that most TCR beta V segments were productive either about 87% or about 30% of the time.

13 Jbeta primers and 60 Vbeta primers were used for the PCR. Method: immunoSEQ multiplex PCR; TCRdb's copy keeps in-frame clones and lacks some. The data show approximately 170,000 clones, 60% to 80% seen once. Sequenced input: PBMCs. J is TRBJ2-6 and V is TRBV11-2, with D tentatively TRBD1 (5 bases). This clonotype was sampled from a man between 35 and 55 years old in good health and CMV-seronegative. CDR3 DNA sequence: TGTGCCAGCAGCCGGGCAGGGCGCACCTCTGGGGCCAACGTCCTGACTTTC. This codes for CASSRAGRTSGANVLTF.